Below, one T cell receptor beta chain is given with its context. Its antigen has not been determined. Base qualities are not at hand, and no much larger clone is one base apart. Systemically healthy Caucasian individuals from Russia, 39 in total and aged about 6 to 95 years, were included as donors. Around 10 milliliters of peripheral blood were collected from each donor into EDTA-treated Vacutainer tubes. Ficoll-Paque density-gradient centrifugation was used to isolate PBMCs, with at least 6.5 million per sample. Total RNA, at least 6 micrograms per sample, was extracted from PBMCs with Trizol reagent. For every donor, flow cytometry on a PBMC aliquot measured the percentage of naive CD45RAhigh/CD27high T cells. CDR1 and CDR2 were assigned from the germline V gene (reference sequence) as DFQATT and SNEGSKA. The junction shows trimming of 6 bases on V and 6 bases on J, plus 11 bases between the germline ends. The CDR3 covers 11 residues, taking in both the cysteine and the phenylalanine. Kept here is only the CDR3 DNA, which spans 33 bases and is read in frame from base 1.

These data belong to a study of blood T cells in healthy people across ages (dated by TCRdb to 2015 to 2017). At the level of the whole study: Template switching captured roughly one uniquely barcoded TCR beta cDNA molecule per two T cells in model experiments. Donors were grouped into four age groups: young (average approximately 15 years), middle-aged (under 40), aged (around 60) and long-lived (around 82). To avoid experimental bias, donors of different ages were spread randomly across the sequencing lanes. Using the same blood draw, the study looked at two additional independent replicas of 1 million unique cDNA reads for two donors, one aged 18 to 30 and the other aged 80 or older. Using deep sequencing normalized with unique cDNA molecular identifiers, the study measured how TCR beta repertoire diversity changes with age.

The library was built by means of 5' RACE. Reads for this sample came from an Illumina HiSeq 2500. A second PCR of roughly 6 to 12 cycles was run with a J-beta primer mix and a sample-barcoded 5' primer. Each TCR beta cDNA molecule received a unique molecular identifier from a template-switch 5' adaptor carrying 12 random nucleotides. At least 2.5 million CDR3-containing paired-end reads were obtained from each sample. The Mint cDNA synthesis kit, primed by a TRBC-specific oligonucleotide, was used to synthesize first-strand cDNA from all RNA. Following uracil-DNA glycosylase treatment, a first 18-cycle PCR with universal primers M1SS and BC2_uni_R was performed on all cDNA. In the original analysis: Each sample was normalized by randomly selecting 1 million high-quality reads, each carrying a distinct molecular identifier. Reads with shared molecular identifiers were discarded instead of being binned into consensus sequences. MiTCR, set to a Q25 quality threshold and the strictest error-elimination algorithm, was used for CDR3 identification, clonotype clustering and error correction. Lower-bound total TCR beta diversity was estimated with a nonparametric unseen species model using Euler transformation. The raw public reads went through TCRdb reprocessing: fastp at Q25, MiXCR clone calling, in-frame beta chains kept. Each record represents a unique CDR3 protein, reported with the most common genes and DNA among its rows. The V and J calls and clone size are TCRdb's, not the authors'. The sample yields fewer than 750,000 distinct CDR3 sequences; over 40% were counted once. Approximately 12% of the sample belongs to the ten largest clones.

General findings and caveats noted by the study authors: The percentage of naive T cells measured by flow cytometry correlated strongly with observed TCR beta diversity. Observed TCR beta diversity per million T cells fell roughly linearly with age, and a significant reduction was already apparent by age around 40. Because the CMV infection status of the donors was unknown, age-related changes in expanded clonotypes may potentially have been confounded. Estimates of total diversity based on one million sequenced T cells were considered lower bounds and underestimates. Since profiling was done on bulk unsorted PBMCs, naive and antigen-experienced compartments could not be conclusively compared. Compared with the aged group, more naive CD4+ T cells, fewer expanded clones and increased TCR diversity were shown by the long-lived group, suggesting age selection.

Sequenced input: blood. The TCR comes from a woman older than 75 in good health. The V gene is TRBV20-1 and the J gene is TRBJ1-1, with no confident D gene call. The CDR3 has the sequence CSALVSPEAFF. At the DNA level, the sequence is TGCAGTGCCTTGGTGAGCCCTGAAGCTTTCTTT.